These T cell receptor beta chains were read from a single sample in a study. TCRdb reanalysed the 5' RACE reads using MiXCR and keeps one entry per CDR3 protein. This sample carries tens of thousands of distinct CDR3 sequences, approximately 24% of them seen once, and the ten largest clones take around 3%. Specimen: tumor-infiltrating naive CD4+ T cells sorted from the breast tumor. These receptors were taken from a female donor with breast cancer. Both conserved end residues are trimmed from each CDR3. The order of the fields is clone size, J gene, V gene, CDR3 protein. Some rows have no size entry. The others give once, few or many, or a class for an expanded clone.

size: few
J: TRBJ2-1
V: TRBV28
CDR3: ASSLWDRPNEQF

size: few
J: TRBJ2-1
V: TRBV20-1
CDR3: SARVPTSRYNEQF

size: -
J: TRBJ2-7
V: TRBV7-2
CDR3: ASSLAFGIYEQY

size: -
J: TRBJ1-2
V: TRBV4-1
CDR3: ASSQGGRPVNGHT

size: -
J: TRBJ1-2
V: TRBV27
CDR3: ASSLSGQGYGYT

size: few
J: TRBJ1-6
V: TRBV6-6
CDR3: ASRQGASNSPLH

size: few
J: TRBJ2-5
V: TRBV6-6
CDR3: ASSQRTSGLQETQY

size: many
J: TRBJ2-3
V: TRBV24-1
CDR3: ATSDLTTQY

size: -
J: TRBJ1-2
V: TRBV18
CDR3: ASSPGQGQGYGYT

size: -
J: TRBJ2-1
V: TRBV7-8
CDR3: ASSLTLGGSNEQF

size: -
J: TRBJ1-1
V: TRBV7-8
CDR3: ASSLVGAGTEAF

size: -
J: TRBJ1-1
V: TRBV20-1
CDR3: SASRAGMDTEAF

size: -
J: TRBJ2-7
V: TRBV20-1
CDR3: SASGTGEVSSYEQY

size: few
J: TRBJ1-4
V: TRBV5-4
CDR3: ASSRTGGTNEKLF

size: -
J: TRBJ1-3
V: TRBV6-5
CDR3: ASNGQGSDTIY

size: few
J: TRBJ2-1
V: TRBV28
CDR3: ASSFSRWSRGRINEQF

size: few
J: TRBJ1-1
V: TRBV2
CDR3: ASSAGGENTEAF

size: few
J: TRBJ2-3
V: TRBV5-1
CDR3: ASSLAPTISLADTQY

size: -
J: TRBJ2-1
V: TRBV7-3
CDR3: ASSSPGGNGQF

size: -
J: TRBJ2-3
V: TRBV20-1
CDR3: SARGRTDTQY

size: few
J: TRBJ1-2
V: TRBV5-1
CDR3: ASSFSAQGAYGYT

size: few
J: TRBJ1-1
V: TRBV28
CDR3: AADTGGPYSRPF

size: many
J: TRBJ1-2
V: TRBV4-1
CDR3: ASSQDLMGTGAYYGYT

size: -
J: TRBJ1-5
V: TRBV4-3
CDR3: ASSQALGRHSNQPQH

size: -
J: TRBJ1-1
V: TRBV4-1
CDR3: ASSQDTARAEAF

size: -
J: TRBJ2-2
V: TRBV29-1
CDR3: SVESRLIGILGTGELF

size: once
J: TRBJ2-1
V: TRBV12-3/TRBV12-4
CDR3: ASRSTGDEQF

size: few
J: TRBJ2-1
V: TRBV9
CDR3: ASSVAASGSSEQF

size: few
J: TRBJ1-1
V: TRBV29-1
CDR3: SAHPGQARGTEAF

size: many
J: TRBJ1-2
V: TRBV5-1
CDR3: ASSLGQTDGYT

size: many
J: TRBJ1-5
V: TRBV5-1
CDR3: ASSMDSNQPQH

size: -
J: TRBJ2-3
V: TRBV20-1
CDR3: SATECPYTDTQY

size: few
J: TRBJ2-5
V: TRBV6-1
CDR3: ASSITGRETQY

size: -
J: TRBJ2-1
V: TRBV12-3/TRBV12-4
CDR3: ASSFGQRERNEQF

size: -
J: TRBJ1-1
V: TRBV11-2
CDR3: ASSLDVWETEAF

size: -
J: TRBJ2-7
V: TRBV5-1
CDR3: ASSFRDFSYEQY

size: few
J: TRBJ2-4
V: TRBV9
CDR3: ASSAGQGGYIQY

size: few
J: TRBJ2-7
V: TRBV20-1
CDR3: SANPTLGRVWEQY

size: -
J: TRBJ2-7
V: TRBV11-3
CDR3: ASSLGRTHEQY

size: -
J: TRBJ2-7
V: TRBV18
CDR3: ASSIPGHGIEQY

size: -
J: TRBJ2-3
V: TRBV20-1
CDR3: SARGAGGHGDTQY

size: -
J: TRBJ1-1
V: TRBV5-1
CDR3: ASSLAQVRGAEAF

size: -
J: TRBJ1-5
V: TRBV27
CDR3: ASSVKTGINQPQH

size: -
J: TRBJ1-1
V: TRBV9
CDR3: ASSVAMNTEAF

size: few
J: TRBJ1-1
V: TRBV5-1
CDR3: ASSADGQGNTEAF

size: many
J: TRBJ1-4
V: TRBV29-1
CDR3: SVEVESEKLF

size: many
J: TRBJ1-2
V: TRBV6-1
CDR3: ASSVNGIALYGYT

size: -
J: TRBJ1-5
V: TRBV9
CDR3: ASSVSTGDQPQH

size: few
J: TRBJ1-4
V: TRBV7-9
CDR3: ASSLSESAGEKLF

size: few
J: TRBJ2-2
V: TRBV28
CDR3: ASRRPQGDTGELF

size: -
J: TRBJ1-1
V: TRBV12-3/TRBV12-4
CDR3: ASSLSGASGRAF

size: -
J: TRBJ2-3
V: TRBV9
CDR3: ASSVRQGTDTQY

size: once
J: TRBJ2-7
V: TRBV24-1
CDR3: ATSDRLDRGGQY

size: -
J: TRBJ2-5
V: TRBV20-1
CDR3: SAASPVMETQY

size: -
J: TRBJ2-3
V: TRBV5-1
CDR3: ASSLAVADTQY